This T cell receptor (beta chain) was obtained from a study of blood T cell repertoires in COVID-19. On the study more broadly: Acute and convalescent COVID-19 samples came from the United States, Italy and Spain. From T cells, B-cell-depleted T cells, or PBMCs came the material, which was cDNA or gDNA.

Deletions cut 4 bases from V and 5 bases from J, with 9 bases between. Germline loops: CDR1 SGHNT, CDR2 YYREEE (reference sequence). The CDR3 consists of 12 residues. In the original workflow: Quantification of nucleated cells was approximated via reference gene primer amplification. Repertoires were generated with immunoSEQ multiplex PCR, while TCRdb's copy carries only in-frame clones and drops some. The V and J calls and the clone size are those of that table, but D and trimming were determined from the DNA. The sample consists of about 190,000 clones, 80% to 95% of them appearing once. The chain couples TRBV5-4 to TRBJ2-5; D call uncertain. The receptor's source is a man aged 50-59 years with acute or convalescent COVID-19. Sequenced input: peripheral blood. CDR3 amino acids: CASSPSRETQYF. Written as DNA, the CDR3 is TGTGCCAGCAGCCCCTCCCGGGAGACCCAGTACTTC.